The present T cell receptor beta chain was sequenced within a study of response to subunit inactivated influenza vaccine. This clonotype showed up many times. Its antigen is undetermined. The study's findings and limits: The authors put forward the suggestion that each seasonal influenza vaccination may bring in only a limited number of new T cells.

Germline V lookup: CDR1 ENHRY, CDR2 SYGVKD. Trimming cost V 2 bases and J 7 bases, with 3 bases left between them. This CDR3 contains 11 residues. MiXCR was run by TCRdb on the RT-PCR reads, yielding one entry per CDR3 protein. In the table there are about 780,000 distinct CDR3 sequences, roughly 20% of which are singletons. The chain recombines TRBV10-3 with TRBJ2-1; no clear D gene. The receptor comes from a middle-aged man who received an inactivated influenza vaccine. Here the sequenced sample was PBMCs from blood, taken around 5 days after vaccination. The CDR3 here is CAISEGNEQFF. The CDR3 nucleotides read TGTGCCATCAGTGAGGGTAATGAGCAGTTCTTC.